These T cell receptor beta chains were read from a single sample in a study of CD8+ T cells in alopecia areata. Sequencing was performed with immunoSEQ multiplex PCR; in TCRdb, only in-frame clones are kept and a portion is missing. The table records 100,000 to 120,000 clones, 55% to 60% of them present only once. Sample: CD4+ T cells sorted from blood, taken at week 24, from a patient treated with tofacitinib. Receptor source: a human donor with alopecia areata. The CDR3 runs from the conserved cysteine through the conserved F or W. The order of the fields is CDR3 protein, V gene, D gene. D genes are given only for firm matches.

CDR3: CASSLDRQAFF; V: TRBV7-9; D: NA
CDR3: CAWSVRVDQPQHF; V: TRBV30; D: NA
CDR3: CASSYEDRHSPLHF; V: TRBV6-6; D: NA
CDR3: CASSFPDPVETQYF; V: TRBV7-6; D: NA
CDR3: CASSLGGLMNTEAFF; V: TRBV7-9; D: NA
CDR3: CASSLGSYNSPLHF; V: TRBV11-2; D: NA
CDR3: CASSLETYEQYF; V: TRBV7-2; D: NA
CDR3: CASSPGILGEQYF; V: TRBV18; D: NA
CDR3: CSVWGTYGYTF; V: TRBV29-1; D: NA
CDR3: CSVDDLGDGGQFF; V: TRBV29-1; D: NA
CDR3: CASSYPDRGLVGGANVLTF; V: TRBV5-4; D: TRBD1
CDR3: CAWSVKVTYGYTF; V: TRBV30; D: NA
CDR3: CASAQGLYANEQFF; V: TRBV6-5; D: NA
CDR3: CASSTSGVETQYF; V: TRBV2; D: TRBD2
CDR3: CSVSSGLNEKLFF; V: TRBV29-1; D: NA
CDR3: CASSTYRGKNEKLFF; V: TRBV27; D: TRBD1
CDR3: CAWDSQGARGYTF; V: TRBV30; D: TRBD1